The source of this TCR beta chain is a study of regulatory and conventional T cells in RAG deficiency. Study-level points and caveats: In Omenn syndrome, Treg and Tconv repertoires overlapped >75%.

The sorted regulatory T cells were CD4+, CD25-high and CD127-low, with genomic DNA sequenced. Some clones are missing from TCRdb's copy, which holds only in-frame ones; the method was immunoSEQ multiplex PCR. The sample contains tens of thousands of clones, 85% to 95% of which appear only once. The germline V gene encodes CDR1 MNHEY and CDR2 SVGAGI. The CDR3 is 13 amino acids. Trimming took off 11 bases at V and 4 bases at J, with 15 bases between the two ends. In this sample, this clone turned up a few times. Its target is not known. In addition, the sample was reused for a study of regulatory T cells. That study adds: Amplification used 52 TRBV primers and 13 TRBJ primers.

The chain carries TRBV6-5 and TRBJ1-3, with a tentative D call TRBD1 (6 bases). The sequencing sample was made of Tregs sorted from blood. The TCR was taken from a human donor in good health. The CDR3 coding sequence is TGTGCCGTTGTGGGGGCGGTAGGAAACACCATATATTTT. Translation: CAVVGAVGNTIYF.